Below, 10 T cell receptor beta chains from the same sample are listed, as sequenced in a study of blood T cell repertoires in COVID-19. Assay used: immunoSEQ multiplex PCR; TCRdb lists only in-frame clones, some missing. The sample holds tens of thousands of clones; about 90% are singletons and the top ten take approximately 2.6%. Sequenced material: peripheral blood. These receptors all come from a man aged 50-59 years with COVID-19, enrolled during active disease.

This clone was recorded a few times. This chain links TRBV27 with TRBJ1-2; 8 nucleotides line up with TRBD1. The V gene's germline CDR1 is MNHEY and CDR2 SMNVEV (reference sequence). J gave up 5 bases and V 3 bases, and 2 bases lay outside the gene matches. The CDR3 runs to 13 residues. For the CDR3, the DNA is TGTGCCAGCAGTTTCAGGGGGCGATATGGCTACACCTTC. Translation: CASSFRGRYGYTF.

Comment on this clone: Other DNA sequences in the sample encode the same CDR3. The V call is TRBV12-3 or TRBV12-4, the J call TRBJ2-2; weak D call: TRBD2 (5 bases). The CDR3 is made up of 13 amino acids. The V and J ends lost 2 bases and 6 bases respectively, with 7 bases between them. The DNA for the CDR3 is TGTGCCAGCAGTTTACGGGGTTCCGGGGAGCTGTTTTTT. The encoded protein is CASSLRGSGELFF.

This clone was detected a few times. Distinct nucleotide sequences in the sample also encode this CDR3. The chain employs TRBV7-2 and TRBJ1-1; D is unclear. The ends were cut back, 2 bases at V and 1 base at J, with 5 bases in the middle. This CDR3 has 13 amino acids. Per the germline V gene, CDR1 is SGHTA and CDR2 is FQGNSA. CDR3 in amino acids: CASSLSRNTEAFF. Here the CDR3 DNA reads TGTGCCAGCAGCTTATCCAGGAACACTGAAGCTTTCTTT. The full variable domain, its missing parts supplied by reference TRBV7-2 and TRBJ1-1, is GAGVSQSPSNKVTEKGKDVELRCDPISGHTALYWYRQSLGQGLEFLIYFQGNSAPDKSGLPSDRFSAERTGGSVSTLTIQRTQQEDSAVYLCASSLSRNTEAFFGQGTRLTVV.

The J gene is TRBJ2-1, the V gene TRBV5-1, with 8 bases aligning to TRBD2. The V gene's germline CDR1 is SGHRS and CDR2 YFSETQ. The CDR3 contains 15 residues. V trimming: 4 bases; J trimming: 5 bases; junction bases outside the gene matches: 8. The CDR3: CASSISLAEHNEQFF. As DNA, the CDR3 is TGCGCCAGCAGCATCTCACTAGCGGAGCACAATGAGCAGTTCTTC.

The chain has TRBV19 and TRBJ2-2, with 8 bases fitting TRBD1. The CDR3 sequence is 13 residues long. J gave up 5 bases and V 5 bases, and 1 base lay outside the gene matches. Germline CDR1 reads LNHDA; CDR2 reads SQIVND (reference sequence). DNA for the CDR3: TGTGCCAGTAGTGACAGGGGAACCGGGGAGCTGTTTTTT. Its translation is CASSDRGTGELFF. Full variable domain (outside the CDR3, taken from reference TRBV19 and TRBJ2-2): DGGITQSPKYLFRKEGQNVTLSCEQNLNHDAMYWYRQDPGQGLRLIYYSQIVNDFQKGDIAEGYSVSREKKESFPLTVTSAQKNPTAFYLCASSDRGTGELFFGEGSRLTVL.

V usage is TRBV28 and J usage is TRBJ1-2; no definite D call. This CDR3 spans 15 amino acids. The germline gives CDR1 MDHEN, CDR2 SYDVKM. V shed 2 bases and J shed 1 base, with 11 bases lying between them. The CDR3, as DNA: TGTGCCAGCAGTTTAGTGGCACCAGTTAACTATGGCTACACCTTC. Protein: CASSLVAPVNYGYTF.

V gene TRBV3-1 (or the pseudogene TRBV3-2) combines with J gene TRBJ2-7, with D maybe TRBD2 (6 bases). The V and J ends lost 1 base and 2 bases respectively, with 12 bases between them. The CDR3 covers 15 residues. CDR1 is LGHDT, CDR2 YNNKEL, per germline (reference sequence). CDR3 loop: CASSQAAGSPYEQYF. The CDR3 DNA is TGTGCCAGCAGCCAAGCGGCGGGGTCACCCTACGAGCAGTACTTC.

This chain joins TRBV28 and TRBJ1-6, with a possible D match to TRBD1 (5 bases). Germline V gene data show CDR1 as MDHEN and CDR2 as SYDVKM. Trimming removed 5 bases from V and 9 bases from J, with 26 bases in between. The CDR3 has 18 residues. The CDR3 bases are TGTGCCAGCAGTCCAAGAGGCGTAAGGGGCCCTCGCCCTTCACCCCTCCACTTT. Protein: CASSPRGVRGPRPSPLHF.

The chain uses TRBV9 and TRBJ2-1, with 8 bases identical to TRBD1. Germline V gene data show CDR1 as SGDLS and CDR2 as YYNGEE. This CDR3 has 17 residues. Trimming at V came to 0 bases and at J to 7 bases, leaving 12 bases not matched to a gene. The CDR3 coding sequence is TGTGCCAGCAGCGTAGCTAATAGGGCAGGGGGCTTGAATGAGCAGTTCTTC. Encoded protein: CASSVANRAGGLNEQFF.

This chain links TRBV7-3 with TRBJ2-5; a possible D gene is TRBD2 (6 bases). V was trimmed by 3 bases and J by 4 bases, leaving 12 bases between them. Germline CDR1 and CDR2: SGHTA and FQGTGA. CDR3 length equals 14 residues. CDR3 in amino acids: CASSFQPGGETQYF. As DNA, the CDR3 is TGTGCCAGCAGCTTCCAACCCGGGGGAGAGACCCAGTACTTC.